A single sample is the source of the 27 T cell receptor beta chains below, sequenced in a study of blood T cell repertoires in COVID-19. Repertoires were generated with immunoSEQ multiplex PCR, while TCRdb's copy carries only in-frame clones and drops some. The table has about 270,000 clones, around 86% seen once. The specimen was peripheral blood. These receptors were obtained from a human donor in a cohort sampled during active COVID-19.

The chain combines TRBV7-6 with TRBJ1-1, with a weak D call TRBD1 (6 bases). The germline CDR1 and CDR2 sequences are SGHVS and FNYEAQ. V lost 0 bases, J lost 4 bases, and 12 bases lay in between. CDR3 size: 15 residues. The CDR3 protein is CASSLAGQGTTEAFF. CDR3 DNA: TGTGCCAGCAGCTTAGCAGGGCAGGGGACCACTGAAGCTTTCTTT.

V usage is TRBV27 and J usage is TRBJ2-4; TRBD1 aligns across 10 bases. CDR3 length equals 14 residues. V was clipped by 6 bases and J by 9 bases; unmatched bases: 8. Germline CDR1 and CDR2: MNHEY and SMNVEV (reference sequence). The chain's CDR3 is CASSPGQGTSIQYF. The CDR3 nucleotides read TGTGCCAGCAGCCCGGGACAGGGGACTTCCATTCAGTACTTC.

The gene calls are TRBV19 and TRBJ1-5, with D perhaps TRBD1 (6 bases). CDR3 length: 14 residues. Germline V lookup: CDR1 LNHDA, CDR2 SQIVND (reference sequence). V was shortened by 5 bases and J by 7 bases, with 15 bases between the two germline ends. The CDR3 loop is CASSPHREGQPQHF. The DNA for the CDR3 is TGTGCCAGTAGTCCCCACAGGGAAGGACAGCCCCAGCATTTT. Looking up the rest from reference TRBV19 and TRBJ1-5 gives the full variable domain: DGGITQSPKYLFRKEGQNVTLSCEQNLNHDAMYWYRQDPGQGLRLIYYSQIVNDFQKGDIAEGYSVSREKKESFPLTVTSAQKNPTAFYLCASSPHREGQPQHFGDGTRLSIL.

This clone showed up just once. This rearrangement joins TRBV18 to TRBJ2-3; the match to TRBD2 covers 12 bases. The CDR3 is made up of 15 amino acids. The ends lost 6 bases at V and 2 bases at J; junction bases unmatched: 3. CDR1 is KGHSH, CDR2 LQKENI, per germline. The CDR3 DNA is TGTGCCAGCTCTGGGACTAGCGGGTACACAGATACGCAGTATTTT. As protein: CASSGTSGYTDTQYF.

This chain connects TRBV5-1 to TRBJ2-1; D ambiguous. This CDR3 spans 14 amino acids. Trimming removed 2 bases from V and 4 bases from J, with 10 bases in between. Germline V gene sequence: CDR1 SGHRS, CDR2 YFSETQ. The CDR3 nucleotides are TGCGCCAGCAGCTTAACCACTTTTTACAATGAGCAGTTCTTC. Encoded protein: CASSLTTFYNEQFF.

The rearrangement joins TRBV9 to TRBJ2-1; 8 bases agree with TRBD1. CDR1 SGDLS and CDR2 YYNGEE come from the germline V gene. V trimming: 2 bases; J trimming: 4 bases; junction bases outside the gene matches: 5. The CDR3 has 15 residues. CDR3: CASSVGQGNYNEQFF. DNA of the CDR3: TGTGCCAGCAGCGTCGGACAGGGAAATTACAATGAGCAGTTCTTC.

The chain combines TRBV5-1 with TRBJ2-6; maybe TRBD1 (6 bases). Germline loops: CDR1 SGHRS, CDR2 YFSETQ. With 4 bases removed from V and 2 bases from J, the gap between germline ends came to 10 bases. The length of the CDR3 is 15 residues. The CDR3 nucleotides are TGCGCCAGCAGCATACAGGGCCCTGGGGCCAACGTCCTGACTTTC. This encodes CASSIQGPGANVLTF.

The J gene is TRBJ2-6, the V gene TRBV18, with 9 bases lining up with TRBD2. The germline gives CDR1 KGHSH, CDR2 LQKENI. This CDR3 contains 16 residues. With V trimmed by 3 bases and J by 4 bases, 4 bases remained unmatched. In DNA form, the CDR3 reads TGTGCCAGCTCACCCCCGGCGGGAGGGGGGGCCAACGTCCTGACTTTC. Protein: CASSPPAGGGANVLTF.

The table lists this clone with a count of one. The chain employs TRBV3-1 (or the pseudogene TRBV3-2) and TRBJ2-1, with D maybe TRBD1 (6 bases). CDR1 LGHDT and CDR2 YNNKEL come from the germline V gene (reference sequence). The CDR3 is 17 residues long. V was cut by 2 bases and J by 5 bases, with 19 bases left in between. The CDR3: CASSQNLYRVVDNEQFF. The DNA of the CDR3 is TGTGCCAGCAGCCAAAACCTGTACAGGGTTGTAGACAATGAGCAGTTCTTC.

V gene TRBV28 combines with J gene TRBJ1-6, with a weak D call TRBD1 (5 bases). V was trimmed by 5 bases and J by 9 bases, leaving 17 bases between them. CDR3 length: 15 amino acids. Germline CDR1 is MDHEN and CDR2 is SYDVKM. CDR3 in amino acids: CASSPIQGKISPLHF. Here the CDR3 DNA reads TGTGCCAGCAGTCCCATCCAGGGAAAAATTTCACCCCTCCACTTT.

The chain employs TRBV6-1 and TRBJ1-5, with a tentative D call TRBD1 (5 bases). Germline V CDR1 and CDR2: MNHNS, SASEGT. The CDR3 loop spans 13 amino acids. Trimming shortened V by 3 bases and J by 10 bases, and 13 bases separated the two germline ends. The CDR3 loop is CASSDTPDIPQHF. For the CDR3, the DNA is TGTGCCAGCAGTGATACACCGGACATCCCCCAGCATTTT.

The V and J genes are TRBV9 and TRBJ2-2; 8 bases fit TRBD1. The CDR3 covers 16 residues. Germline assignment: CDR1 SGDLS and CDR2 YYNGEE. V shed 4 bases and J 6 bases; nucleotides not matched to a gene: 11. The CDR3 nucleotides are TGTGCCAGCAGCACGGGACAGGCCCCAAGATCCGGGGAGCTGTTTTTT. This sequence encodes CASSTGQAPRSGELFF.

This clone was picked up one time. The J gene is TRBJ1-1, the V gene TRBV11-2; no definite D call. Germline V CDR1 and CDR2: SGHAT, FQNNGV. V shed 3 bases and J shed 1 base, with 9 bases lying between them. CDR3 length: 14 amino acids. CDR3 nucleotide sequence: TGTGCCAGCAGCTTGAACCGGGGGAACACTGAAGCTTTCTTT. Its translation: CASSLNRGNTEAFF.

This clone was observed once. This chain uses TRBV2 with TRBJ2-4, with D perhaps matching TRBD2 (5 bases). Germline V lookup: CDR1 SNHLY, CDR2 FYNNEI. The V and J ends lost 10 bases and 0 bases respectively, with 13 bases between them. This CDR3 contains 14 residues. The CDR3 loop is CATDGGLAKNIQYF. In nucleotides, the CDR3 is TGTGCCACGGACGGAGGACTAGCCAAAAACATTCAGTACTTC.

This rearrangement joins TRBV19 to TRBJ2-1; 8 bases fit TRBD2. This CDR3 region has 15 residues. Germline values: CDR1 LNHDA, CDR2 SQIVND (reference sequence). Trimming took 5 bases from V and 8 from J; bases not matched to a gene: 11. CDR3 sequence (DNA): TGTGCCAGTAGTCCGGTAGCGGGAATGACAGATGAGCAGTTCTTC. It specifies CASSPVAGMTDEQFF.

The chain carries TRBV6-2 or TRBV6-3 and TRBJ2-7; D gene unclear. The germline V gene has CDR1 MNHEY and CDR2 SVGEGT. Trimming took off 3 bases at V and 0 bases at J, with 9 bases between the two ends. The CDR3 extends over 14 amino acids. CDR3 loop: CASSYAVGSYEQYF. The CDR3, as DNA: TGTGCCAGCAGTTATGCGGTTGGCTCCTACGAGCAGTACTTC.

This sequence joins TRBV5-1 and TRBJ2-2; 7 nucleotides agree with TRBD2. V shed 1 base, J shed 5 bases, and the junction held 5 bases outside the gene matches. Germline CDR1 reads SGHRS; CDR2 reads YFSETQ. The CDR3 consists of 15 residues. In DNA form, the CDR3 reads TGCGCCAGCAGCTTGTCGGCGGGAGAAACCGGGGAGCTGTTTTTT. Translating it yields CASSLSAGETGELFF.

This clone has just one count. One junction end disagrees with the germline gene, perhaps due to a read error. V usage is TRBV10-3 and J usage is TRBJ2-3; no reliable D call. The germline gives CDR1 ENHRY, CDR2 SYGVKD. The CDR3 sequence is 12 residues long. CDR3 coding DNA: TGTGCCATCAGTGAGTCGATGGAGCGTCGGAATTTT. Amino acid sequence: CAISESMERRNF.

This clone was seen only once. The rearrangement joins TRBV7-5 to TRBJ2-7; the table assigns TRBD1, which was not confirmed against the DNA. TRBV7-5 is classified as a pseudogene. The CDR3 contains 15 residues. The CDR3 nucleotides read TGTGCCAGAAGCACCCTGACAGGGAAAGGCAACGAGCAGTACTTC. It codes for CARSTLTGKGNEQYF.

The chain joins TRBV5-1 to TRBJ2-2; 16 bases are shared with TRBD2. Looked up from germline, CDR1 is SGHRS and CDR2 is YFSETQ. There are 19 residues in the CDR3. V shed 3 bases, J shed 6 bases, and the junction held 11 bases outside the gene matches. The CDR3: CASSSMSGTSGRASGELFF. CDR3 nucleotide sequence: TGCGCCAGCAGCTCCATGTCGGGGACTAGCGGGAGGGCTTCCGGGGAGCTGTTTTTT.

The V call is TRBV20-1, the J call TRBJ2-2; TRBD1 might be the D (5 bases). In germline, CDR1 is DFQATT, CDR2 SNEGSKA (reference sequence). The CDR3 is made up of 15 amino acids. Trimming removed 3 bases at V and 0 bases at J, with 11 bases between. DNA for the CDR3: TGCAGTGCTAGTGGTTGGGGCCCGAACACCGGGGAGCTGTTTTTT. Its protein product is CSASGWGPNTGELFF.

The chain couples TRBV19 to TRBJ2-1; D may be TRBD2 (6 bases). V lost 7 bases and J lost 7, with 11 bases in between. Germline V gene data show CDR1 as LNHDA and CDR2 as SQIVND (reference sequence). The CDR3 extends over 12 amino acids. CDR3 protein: CASTQGGNEQFF. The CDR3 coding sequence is TGTGCCAGTACGCAGGGAGGAAATGAGCAGTTCTTC.

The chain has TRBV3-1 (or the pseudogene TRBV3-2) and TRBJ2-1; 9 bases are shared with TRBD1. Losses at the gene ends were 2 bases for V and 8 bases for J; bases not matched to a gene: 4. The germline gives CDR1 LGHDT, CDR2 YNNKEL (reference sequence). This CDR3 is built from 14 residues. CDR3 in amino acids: CASSQSGTGHEQFF. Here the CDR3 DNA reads TGTGCCAGCAGCCAATCCGGGACAGGGCATGAGCAGTTCTTC.

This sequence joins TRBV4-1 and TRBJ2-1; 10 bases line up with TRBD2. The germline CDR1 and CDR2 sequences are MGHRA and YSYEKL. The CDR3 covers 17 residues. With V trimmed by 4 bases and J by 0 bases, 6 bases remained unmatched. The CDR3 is CASSRVRLAGSYNEQFF. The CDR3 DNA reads TGCGCCAGCAGCCGAGTGAGACTAGCGGGCTCCTACAATGAGCAGTTCTTC.

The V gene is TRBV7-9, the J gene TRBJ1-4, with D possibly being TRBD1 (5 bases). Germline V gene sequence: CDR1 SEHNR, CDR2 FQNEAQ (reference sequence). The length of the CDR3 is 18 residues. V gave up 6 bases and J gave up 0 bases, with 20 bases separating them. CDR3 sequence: CASSPEIGGGATNEKLFF. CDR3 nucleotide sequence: TGTGCCAGCAGTCCCGAAATAGGAGGAGGGGCAACTAATGAAAAACTGTTTTTT.

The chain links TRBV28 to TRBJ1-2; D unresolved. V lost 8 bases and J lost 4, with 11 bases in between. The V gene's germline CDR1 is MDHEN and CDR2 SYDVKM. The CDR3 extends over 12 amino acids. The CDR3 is CASRAAVYGYTF. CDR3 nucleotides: TGTGCCAGCCGCGCCGCGGTCTATGGCTACACCTTC.

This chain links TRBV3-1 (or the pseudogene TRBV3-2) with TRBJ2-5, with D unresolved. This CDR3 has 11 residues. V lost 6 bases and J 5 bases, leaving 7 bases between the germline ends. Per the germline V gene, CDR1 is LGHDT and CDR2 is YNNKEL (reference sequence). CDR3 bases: TGTGCCAGCAGTGTCGCGGAGACCCAGTACTTC. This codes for CASSVAETQYF.